A single sample gave rise to the 20 T cell receptor beta chains below, sequenced in a study of identical twins (TCRdb year 2016). Library creation used 5' RACE. Sequenced using an Illumina HiSeq 2000. TCRdb passed the public sequencing reads through fastp at Q25 and MiXCR, retaining productive beta sequences. CDR3 protein duplicates are merged, each entry listing the most common genes and DNA. Across this sample there are hundreds of thousands of distinct CDR3 sequences, with 11% to 15% seen only once. The top ten hold 8.8% of the sample. The sequencing sample was made of memory (CD45RO+) T cells sorted from blood. According to the study, the label for this sample's cell subset or site signals: CD45RO+ enriched T cells. Receptors were obtained from a woman between 18 and 29 years old in good health.

This clonotype was recorded once. V gene TRBV3-1 combines with J gene TRBJ2-2, with D tentatively TRBD1 or TRBD2 (5 bases each). V was shortened by 2 bases and J by 5 bases, with 12 bases between the two germline ends. Per the germline V gene, CDR1 is LGHDT and CDR2 is YNNKEL (reference sequence). The CDR3 consists of 15 residues. The DNA of the CDR3 is TGTGCCAGCAGCCAACGGGACCCTGGTACCGGGGAGCTGTTTTTT. Amino acids: CASSQRDPGTGELFF.

The sample holds a few counts of this clonotype. The chain uses TRBV27 and TRBJ1-5; D remains ambiguous. From germline, CDR1 is MNHEY and CDR2 SMNVEV (reference sequence). The CDR3 is made up of 13 amino acids. Trimming pared 2 bases from V and 6 bases from J, leaving 8 bases between. This chain's CDR3 is CASSLDGSQPQHF. The CDR3 DNA reads as TGTGCCAGCAGTTTAGACGGGAGTCAGCCCCAGCATTTT.

This chain joins TRBV10-3 and TRBJ2-2; TRBD2 matches 11 bases. Per the germline V gene, CDR1 is ENHRY and CDR2 is SYGVKD. This CDR3 spans 15 amino acids. Trimming cost V 10 bases and J 1 base; bases outside gene matches: 5. In DNA, the CDR3 is TGTGCCACCGCCCTAGCGGGGGGGAACACCGGGGAGCTGTTTTTT. This gives the protein CATALAGGNTGELFF.

The chain has TRBV2 and TRBJ1-2; D is possibly TRBD1 (5 bases). The V and J ends lost 8 bases and 4 bases respectively, with 20 bases between them. This CDR3 is built from 15 residues. Germline CDR1 reads SNHLY; CDR2 reads FYNNEI. DNA for the CDR3: TGTGCCAGCTCTAGGGACTTGAGGGGCCTCTATGGCTACACCTTC. Its protein product is CASSRDLRGLYGYTF. Drawing the rest from reference TRBV2 and TRBJ1-2, the complete variable domain is EPEVTQTPSHQVTQMGQEVILRCVPISNHLYFYWYRQILGQKVEFLVSFYNNEISEKSEIFDDQFSVERPDGSNFTLKIRSTKLEDSAMYFCASSRDLRGLYGYTFGSGTRLTVV.

This clonotype was counted only a few times. This chain joins TRBV5-1 and TRBJ1-2; D is possibly TRBD1 (6 bases). The CDR3 has 13 residues. Trimming cost V 4 bases and J 6 bases, with 13 bases left between them. Germline assignment: CDR1 SGHRS and CDR2 YFSETQ. The CDR3 DNA sequence: TGCGCCAGCAGCCTGGGGACACGGGATGGCTACACCTTC. Residues: CASSLGTRDGYTF.

The rearrangement joins TRBV11-2 to TRBJ2-7; 8 nucleotides agree with TRBD2. V was clipped by 1 base and J by 9 bases; unmatched bases: 11. The CDR3 length is 15 residues. CDR1 is SGHAT and CDR2 is FQNNGV in the germline V gene. Here the CDR3 reads CASSLAVSGAKRQYF. For the CDR3, the DNA is TGTGCCAGCAGCTTAGCAGTTAGCGGGGCCAAGAGGCAGTACTTC.

V usage is TRBV9 and J usage is TRBJ2-3, with D perhaps TRBD2 (6 bases). The CDR3 consists of 15 residues. The ends were cut back, 0 bases at V and 1 base at J, with 9 bases in the middle. Germline values: CDR1 SGDLS, CDR2 YYNGEE. CDR3 in DNA: TGTGCCAGCAGCGTAGATCAGCGGGGCACAGATACGCAGTATTTT. This gives the protein CASSVDQRGTDTQYF.

The V and J genes are TRBV9 and TRBJ2-1; 9 positions agree with TRBD1. The germline V gene encodes CDR1 SGDLS and CDR2 YYNGEE. J gave up 8 bases and V 2 bases, and 8 bases lay outside the gene matches. The CDR3 extends over 15 amino acids. The CDR3 sequence is CASSVRTGEVDEQFF. Here the CDR3 DNA reads TGTGCCAGCAGCGTTAGGACAGGGGAGGTGGATGAGCAGTTCTTC.

Only a few counts were recorded for this clonotype. The gene calls are TRBV9 and TRBJ2-1; TRBD1 matches 9 bases. V was pared by 0 bases and J by 6 bases, with 7 bases of the junction left unmatched. CDR3 length: 16 residues. Germline V gene sequence: CDR1 SGDLS, CDR2 YYNGEE. CDR3: CASSVAGTGSINEQFF. CDR3 nucleotides: TGTGCCAGCAGCGTAGCTGGGACAGGGAGTATCAATGAGCAGTTCTTC.

This clonotype was seen a handful of times. This chain joins TRBV29-1 and TRBJ2-7; TRBD1 aligns across 10 bases. J was trimmed by 5 bases and V by 5 bases; bases with no gene match: 6. The CDR3 is 13 residues long. Germline CDR1 and CDR2: SQVTM and ANQGSEA. As DNA, the CDR3 is TGCAGCGTTCTCCGGGACAGGGGCCACGAGCAGTACTTC. Translation gives CSVLRDRGHEQYF.

The genes are TRBV27 and TRBJ2-1; 10 bases agree with TRBD1. The germline gives CDR1 MNHEY, CDR2 SMNVEV (reference sequence). The CDR3 is 16 residues long. Losses at the gene ends were 6 bases for V and 8 bases for J; bases not matched to a gene: 13. CDR3 loop: CASSRPPGQGRDEQFF. In nucleotides, the CDR3 is TGTGCCAGCAGCCGACCTCCGGGACAGGGGAGGGATGAGCAGTTCTTC.

This chain joins TRBV20-1 and TRBJ2-1, with 7 nucleotides matching TRBD2. CDR3 length: 13 residues. J lost 6 bases, V lost 1 base, and 3 bases had no gene match. Germline loops: CDR1 DFQATT, CDR2 SNEGSKA (reference sequence). In DNA, the CDR3 is TGCAGTGCTAGAGGGCGCGGGGGCAATGAGCAGTTCTTC. Protein product: CSARGRGGNEQFF.

This clonotype was seen only a few times. The chain employs TRBV18 and TRBJ1-2; D might be TRBD1 (5 bases). Per the germline V gene, CDR1 is KGHSH and CDR2 is LQKENI. The V end lost 2 bases, the J end lost 0 bases, and 10 bases lay between the germline ends. The CDR3 has 15 residues. The chain's CDR3 is CASSPDGAANYGYTF. In DNA form, the CDR3 reads TGTGCCAGCTCACCAGACGGGGCAGCTAACTATGGCTACACCTTC.

This clonotype was detected many times. CDR3 bases: TGTGCCAGCAGCCCAGGTCGAGAGCAGTTCTTC. It encodes CASSPGREQFF. The chain recombines TRBV6-5 with TRBJ2-1; unclear D gene. V gave up 6 bases and J gave up 10 bases, with 10 bases separating them. Germline-derived CDR1 and CDR2 are MNHEY and SVGAGI. This CDR3 comprises 11 residues.

The table lists this clonotype with many counts. The chain employs TRBV7-7 and TRBJ2-3; 9 nucleotides match TRBD2. Germline lookup yields CDR1 SSHAT and CDR2 FNYEAQ (reference sequence). V was pared by 1 base and J by 1 base, with 3 bases of the junction left unmatched. This CDR3 has 16 amino acids. CDR3 amino acids: CASSLGLAGGTDTQYF. CDR3 in DNA: TGTGCCAGCAGCTTAGGGTTAGCGGGAGGCACAGATACGCAGTATTTT.

The rearrangement links TRBV5-1 to TRBJ2-3, with D hard to call. CDR3 size: 13 residues. V gave up 4 bases and J gave up 5 bases, with 11 bases separating them. From germline, CDR1 is SGHRS and CDR2 YFSETQ. The CDR3 DNA follows: TGCGCCAGCAGCCCGACCGTAGAAGATACGCAGTATTTT. Translated, it gives CASSPTVEDTQYF.

A few counts support this clonotype. An end of the junction does not agree with germline; a read error may underlie this. The rearrangement joins TRBV20-1 to TRBJ2-1, with D possibly being TRBD2 (6 bases). The germline gives CDR1 DFQATT, CDR2 SNEGSKA (reference sequence). This CDR3 comprises 15 residues. In DNA form, the CDR3 reads TGTAGTGCAACCCTAGGCGGCGAAGGGAGGAATGAGCAGTTCTTC. Protein sequence: CSATLGGEGRNEQFF.

This clonotype was counted a few times. The chain combines TRBV7-6 with TRBJ1-1; no definite D call. Germline values: CDR1 SGHVS, CDR2 FNYEAQ. This CDR3 is built from 13 residues. V lost 5 bases, J lost 5 bases, and 12 bases lay in between. CDR3 sequence (DNA): TGTGCCAGCAGCCGCAAGCTGGGGACTGAAGCTTTCTTT. Protein: CASSRKLGTEAFF.

This rearrangement joins TRBV2 to TRBJ2-5; 8 nucleotides match TRBD2. CDR3 length equals 16 residues. The germline CDR1 and CDR2 sequences are SNHLY and FYNNEI. The V segment lost 1 base and the J segment 0 bases; nucleotides outside the gene matches: 4. DNA for the CDR3: TGTGCCAGCAGTGAAGTAGCGGGATCGTACCAAGAGACCCAGTACTTC. Translating it yields CASSEVAGSYQETQYF.

The V gene is TRBV2, the J gene TRBJ2-3; D is ambiguous. The ends were cut back, 8 bases at V and 6 bases at J, with 12 bases in the middle. Germline-derived CDR1 and CDR2 are SNHLY and FYNNEI. This CDR3 contains 12 residues. The DNA of the CDR3 is TGTGCCAGCGACCAAAGGATCGATACGCAGTATTTT. This gives the protein CASDQRIDTQYF.